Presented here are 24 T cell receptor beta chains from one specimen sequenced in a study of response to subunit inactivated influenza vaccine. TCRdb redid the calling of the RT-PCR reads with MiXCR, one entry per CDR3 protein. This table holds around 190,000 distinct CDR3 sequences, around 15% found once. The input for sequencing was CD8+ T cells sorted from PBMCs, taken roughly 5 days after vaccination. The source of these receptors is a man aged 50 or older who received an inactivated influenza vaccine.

The CDR3 DNA is TGTGCCAGCAGCCGGACCCGGAGCCCCTACAATGAGCAGTTCTTC. Protein sequence: CASSRTRSPYNEQFF. The chain carries TRBV7-6 and TRBJ2-1; D not resolved. Trimming removed 5 bases at V and 2 bases at J, with 13 bases between. This CDR3 has 15 residues. Germline values: CDR1 SGHVS, CDR2 FNYEAQ.

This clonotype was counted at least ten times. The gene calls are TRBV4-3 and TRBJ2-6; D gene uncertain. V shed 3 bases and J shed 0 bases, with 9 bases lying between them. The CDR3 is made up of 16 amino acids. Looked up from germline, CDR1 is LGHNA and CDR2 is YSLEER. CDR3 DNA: TGCGCCAGCAGCCACGGAGACAACTCTGGGGCCAACGTCCTGACTTTC. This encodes CASSHGDNSGANVLTF.

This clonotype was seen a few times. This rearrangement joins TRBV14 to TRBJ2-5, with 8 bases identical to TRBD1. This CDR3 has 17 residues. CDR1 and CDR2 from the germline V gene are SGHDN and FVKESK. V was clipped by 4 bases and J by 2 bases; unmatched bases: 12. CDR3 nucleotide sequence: TGTGCCAGCAGCCGAACCCTGGGCAGGGGGCTACAAGAGACCCAGTACTTC. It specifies CASSRTLGRGLQETQYF. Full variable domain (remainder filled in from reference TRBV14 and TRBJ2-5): EAGVTQFPSHSVIEKGQTVTLRCDPISGHDNLYWYRRVMGKEIKFLLHFVKESKQDESGMPNNRFLAERTGGTYSTLKVQPAELEDSGVYFCASSRTLGRGLQETQYFGPGTRLLVL.

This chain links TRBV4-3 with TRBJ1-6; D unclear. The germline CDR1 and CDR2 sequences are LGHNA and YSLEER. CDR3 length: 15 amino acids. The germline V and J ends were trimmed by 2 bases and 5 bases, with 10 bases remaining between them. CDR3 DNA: TGCGCCAGCAGCCAAACTAGGGTTGATAATTCACCCCTCCACTTT. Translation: CASSQTRVDNSPLHF.

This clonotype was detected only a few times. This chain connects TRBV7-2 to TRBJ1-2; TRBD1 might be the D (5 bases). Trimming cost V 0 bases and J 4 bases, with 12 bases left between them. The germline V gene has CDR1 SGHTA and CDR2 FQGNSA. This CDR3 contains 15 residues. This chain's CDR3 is CASSLARTGGYGYTF. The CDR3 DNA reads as TGTGCCAGCAGCTTAGCCCGGACCGGGGGCTATGGCTACACCTTC.

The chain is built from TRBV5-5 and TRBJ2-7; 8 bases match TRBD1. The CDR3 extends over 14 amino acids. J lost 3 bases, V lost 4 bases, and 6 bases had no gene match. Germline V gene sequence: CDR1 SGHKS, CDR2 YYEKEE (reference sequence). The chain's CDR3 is CASSPYRGDYEQYF. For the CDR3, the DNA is TGTGCCAGCAGCCCGTACAGGGGGGACTACGAGCAGTACTTC.

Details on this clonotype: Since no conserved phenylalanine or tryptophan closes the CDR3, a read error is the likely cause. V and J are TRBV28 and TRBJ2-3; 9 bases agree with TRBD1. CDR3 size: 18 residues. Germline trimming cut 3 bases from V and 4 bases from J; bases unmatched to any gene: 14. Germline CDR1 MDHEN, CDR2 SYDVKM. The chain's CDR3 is CASSFYVMGQGSADTQYY. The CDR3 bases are TGTGCCAGCAGTTTTTACGTAATGGGACAGGGAAGCGCAGATACGCAGTATTAT.

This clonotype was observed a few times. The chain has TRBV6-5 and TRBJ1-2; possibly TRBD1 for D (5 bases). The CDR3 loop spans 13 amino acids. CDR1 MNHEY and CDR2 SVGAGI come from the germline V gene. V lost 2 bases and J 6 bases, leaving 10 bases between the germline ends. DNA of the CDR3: TGTGCCAGCAGTTACGGGGGATTGAATGGCTACACCTTC. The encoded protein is CASSYGGLNGYTF.

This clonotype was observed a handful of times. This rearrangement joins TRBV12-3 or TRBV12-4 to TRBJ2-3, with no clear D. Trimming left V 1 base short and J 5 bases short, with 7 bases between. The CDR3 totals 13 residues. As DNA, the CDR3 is TGTGCCAGCAGTTTAGGGGCACAAGATACGCAGTATTTT. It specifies CASSLGAQDTQYF.

CDR3 coding DNA: TGTGCCAGCAGCCAATCGGGACTAGCAAGAGCCAAAAACATTCAGTACTTC. It is translated as CASSQSGLARAKNIQYF. The rearrangement uses TRBV3-1 and TRBJ2-4; 9 nucleotides align to TRBD2. Germline trimming cut 2 bases from V and 0 bases from J; bases unmatched to any gene: 5. CDR3 length: 17 residues. Germline values: CDR1 LGHDT, CDR2 YNNKEL (reference sequence).

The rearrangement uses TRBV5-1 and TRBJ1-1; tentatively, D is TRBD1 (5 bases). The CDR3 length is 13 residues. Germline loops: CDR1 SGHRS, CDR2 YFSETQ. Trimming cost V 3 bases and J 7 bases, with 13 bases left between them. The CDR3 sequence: CASSSTGTGEAFF. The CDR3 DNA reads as TGCGCCAGCAGCTCGACTGGGACGGGTGAAGCTTTCTTT.

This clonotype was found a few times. CDR3 region: CASSVEGGGPSDTQYF. The CDR3 DNA follows: TGTGCCAGCAGCGTAGAGGGGGGGGGCCCGTCCGATACGCAGTATTTT. V and J are TRBV9 and TRBJ2-3, with D possibly being TRBD2 (7 bases). The CDR3 is made up of 16 amino acids. The germline V gene encodes CDR1 SGDLS and CDR2 YYNGEE. Trimming took 0 bases from V and 6 from J, leaving 17 bases between them.

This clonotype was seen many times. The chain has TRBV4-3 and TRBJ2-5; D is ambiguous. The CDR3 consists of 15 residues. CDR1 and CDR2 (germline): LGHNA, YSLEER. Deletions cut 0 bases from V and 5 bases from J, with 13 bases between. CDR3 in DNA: TGCGCCAGCAGCCAAGATCCGGATTCGGAGGAGACCCAGTACTTC. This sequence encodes CASSQDPDSEETQYF.

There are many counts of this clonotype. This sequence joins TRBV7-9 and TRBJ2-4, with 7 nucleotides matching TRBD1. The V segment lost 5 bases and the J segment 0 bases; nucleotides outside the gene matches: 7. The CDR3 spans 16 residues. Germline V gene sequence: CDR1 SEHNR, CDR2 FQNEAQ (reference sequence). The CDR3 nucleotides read TGTGCCAGCAGCATCGGGACAGCCCTAGCCAAAAACATTCAGTACTTC. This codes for CASSIGTALAKNIQYF.

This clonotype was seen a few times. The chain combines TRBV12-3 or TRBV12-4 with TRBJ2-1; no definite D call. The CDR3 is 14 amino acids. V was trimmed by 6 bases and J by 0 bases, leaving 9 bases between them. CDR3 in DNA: TGTGCCAGCAGCTGGGGTAGCTCCTACAATGAGCAGTTCTTC. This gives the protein CASSWGSSYNEQFF.

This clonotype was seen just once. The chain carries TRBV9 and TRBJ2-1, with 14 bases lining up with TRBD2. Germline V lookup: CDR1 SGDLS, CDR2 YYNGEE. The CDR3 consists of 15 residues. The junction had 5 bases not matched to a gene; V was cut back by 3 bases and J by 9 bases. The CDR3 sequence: CASSAGTSGSSEQFF. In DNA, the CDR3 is TGTGCCAGCAGCGCTGGGACTAGCGGGAGTAGTGAGCAGTTCTTC.

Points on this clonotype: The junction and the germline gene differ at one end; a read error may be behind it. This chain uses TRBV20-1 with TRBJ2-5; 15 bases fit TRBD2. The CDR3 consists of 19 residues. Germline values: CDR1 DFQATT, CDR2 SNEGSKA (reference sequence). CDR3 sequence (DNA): TGCAGTTCTAGAGATGTTCGGCCGGGACTAGCGGGGGGCCAAGAGACCCAGTACTTC. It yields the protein CSSRDVRPGLAGGQETQYF.

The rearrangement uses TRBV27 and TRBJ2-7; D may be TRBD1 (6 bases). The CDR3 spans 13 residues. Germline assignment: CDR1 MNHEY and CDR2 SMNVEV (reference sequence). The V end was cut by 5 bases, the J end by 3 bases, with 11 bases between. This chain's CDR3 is CASSHQGNYEQYF. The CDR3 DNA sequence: TGTGCCAGCAGTCACCAGGGGAACTACGAGCAGTACTTC.

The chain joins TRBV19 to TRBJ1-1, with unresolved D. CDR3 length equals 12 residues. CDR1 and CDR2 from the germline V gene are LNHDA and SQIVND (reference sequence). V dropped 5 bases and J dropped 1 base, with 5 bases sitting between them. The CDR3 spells CASSWANTEAFF. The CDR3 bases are TGTGCCAGTAGTTGGGCGAACACTGAAGCTTTCTTT.

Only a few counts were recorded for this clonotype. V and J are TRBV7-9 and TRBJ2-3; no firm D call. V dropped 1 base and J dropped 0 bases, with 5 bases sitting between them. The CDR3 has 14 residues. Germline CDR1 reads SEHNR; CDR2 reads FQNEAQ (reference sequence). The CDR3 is CASSLDTSTDTQYF. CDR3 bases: TGTGCCAGCAGCTTAGACACTAGCACAGATACGCAGTATTTT.

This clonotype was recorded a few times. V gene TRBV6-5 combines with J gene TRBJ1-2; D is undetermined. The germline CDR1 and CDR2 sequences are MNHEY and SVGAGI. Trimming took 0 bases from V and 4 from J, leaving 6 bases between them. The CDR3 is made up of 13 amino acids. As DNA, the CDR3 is TGTGCCAGCAGTTACTCCGAGGGCTATGGCTACACCTTC. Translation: CASSYSEGYGYTF.

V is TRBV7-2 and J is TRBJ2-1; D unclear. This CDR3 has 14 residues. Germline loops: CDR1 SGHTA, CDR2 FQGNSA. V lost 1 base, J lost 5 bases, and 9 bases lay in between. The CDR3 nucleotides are TGTGCCAGCAGCTTAGTCCGACTTGACAATGAGCAGTTCTTC. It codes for CASSLVRLDNEQFF.

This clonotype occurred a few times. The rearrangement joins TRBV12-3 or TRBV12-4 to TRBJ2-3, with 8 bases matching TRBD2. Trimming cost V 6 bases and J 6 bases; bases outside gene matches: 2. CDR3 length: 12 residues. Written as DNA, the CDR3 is TGTGCCAGCAGCCCGGGGGGGGATACGCAGTATTTT. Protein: CASSPGGDTQYF.

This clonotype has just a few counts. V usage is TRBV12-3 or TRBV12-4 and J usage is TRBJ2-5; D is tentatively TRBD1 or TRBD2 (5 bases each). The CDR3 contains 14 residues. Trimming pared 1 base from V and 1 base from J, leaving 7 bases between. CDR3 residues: CASSLEGSQETQYF. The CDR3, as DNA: TGTGCCAGCAGTTTAGAGGGGAGCCAAGAGACCCAGTACTTC.